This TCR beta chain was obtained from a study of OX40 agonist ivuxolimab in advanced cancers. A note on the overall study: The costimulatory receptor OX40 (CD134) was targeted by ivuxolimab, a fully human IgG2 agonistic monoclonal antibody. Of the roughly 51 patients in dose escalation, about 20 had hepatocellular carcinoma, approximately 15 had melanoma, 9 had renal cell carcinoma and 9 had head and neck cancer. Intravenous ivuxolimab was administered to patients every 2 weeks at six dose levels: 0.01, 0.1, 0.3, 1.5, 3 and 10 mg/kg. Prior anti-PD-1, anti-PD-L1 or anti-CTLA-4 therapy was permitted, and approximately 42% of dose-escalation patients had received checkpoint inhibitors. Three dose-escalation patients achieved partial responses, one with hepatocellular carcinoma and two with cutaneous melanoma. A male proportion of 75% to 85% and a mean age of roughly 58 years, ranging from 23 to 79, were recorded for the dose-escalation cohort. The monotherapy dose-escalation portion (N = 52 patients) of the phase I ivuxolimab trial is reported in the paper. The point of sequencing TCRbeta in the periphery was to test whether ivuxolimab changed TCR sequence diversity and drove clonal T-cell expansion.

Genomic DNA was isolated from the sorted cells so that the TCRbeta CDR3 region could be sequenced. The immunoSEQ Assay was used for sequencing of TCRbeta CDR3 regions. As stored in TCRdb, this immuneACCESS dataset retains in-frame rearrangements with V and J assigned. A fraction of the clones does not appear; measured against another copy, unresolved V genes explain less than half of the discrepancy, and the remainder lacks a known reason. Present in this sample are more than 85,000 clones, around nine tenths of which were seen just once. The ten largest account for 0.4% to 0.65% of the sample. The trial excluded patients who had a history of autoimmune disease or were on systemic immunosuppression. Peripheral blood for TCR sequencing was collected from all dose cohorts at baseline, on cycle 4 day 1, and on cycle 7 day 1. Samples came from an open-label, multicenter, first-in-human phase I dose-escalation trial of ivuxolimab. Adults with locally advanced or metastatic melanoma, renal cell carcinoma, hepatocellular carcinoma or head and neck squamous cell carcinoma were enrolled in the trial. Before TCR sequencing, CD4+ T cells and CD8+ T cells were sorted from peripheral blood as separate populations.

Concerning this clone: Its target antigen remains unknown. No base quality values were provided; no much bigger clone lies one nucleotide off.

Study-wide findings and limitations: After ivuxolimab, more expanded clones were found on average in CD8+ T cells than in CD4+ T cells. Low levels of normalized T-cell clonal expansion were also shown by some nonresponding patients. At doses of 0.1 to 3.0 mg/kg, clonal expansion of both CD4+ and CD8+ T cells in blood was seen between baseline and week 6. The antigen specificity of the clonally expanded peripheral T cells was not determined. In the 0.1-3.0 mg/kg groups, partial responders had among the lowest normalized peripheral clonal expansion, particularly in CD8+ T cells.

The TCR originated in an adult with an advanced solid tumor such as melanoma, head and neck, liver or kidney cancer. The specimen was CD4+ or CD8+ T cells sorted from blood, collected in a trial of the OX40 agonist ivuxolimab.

The sequenced DNA: TGTGCCAGCAGTGACGTGGACAGGGTAGGCTACACCTTC. Protein translation: CASSDVDRVGYTF. The V and J segments used are TRBV6-1 and TRBJ1-2, with 8 central nucleotides matching TRBD1. The germline V and J ends show losses of 3 bases and 8 bases respectively, and no gene match explains 5 bases of the junction. From cysteine to phenylalanine, the CDR3 is 13 amino acids long. Just the 39-base CDR3 DNA is kept, in frame starting at base 1. Via the germline V gene, CDR1 is MNHNS and CDR2 SASEGT.